One and the same sample provided the 13 T cell receptor beta chains below, sequenced in a study of cytomegalovirus exposure and HLA in healthy donors. The data were produced by immunoSEQ multiplex PCR, yet TCRdb's version contains in-frame clones alone and is incomplete. The sample carries 100,000 or so clones, about 86% recorded once. The sample comprised PBMCs. These TCRs come from a woman between 18 and 29 years old in good health and CMV-seropositive.

V and J are TRBV5-1 and TRBJ1-2, with D hard to call. The CDR3 totals 14 residues. From germline, CDR1 is SGHRS and CDR2 YFSETQ. Trimming shortened V by 4 bases and J by 2 bases, and 12 bases separated the two germline ends. CDR3 amino acids: CASSPDGLNYGYTF. As DNA, the CDR3 is TGCGCCAGCAGCCCGGATGGACTGAACTATGGCTACACCTTC.

This rearrangement joins TRBV29-1 to TRBJ1-2; a possible D gene is TRBD1 (5 bases). Germline V gives CDR1 SQVTM, CDR2 ANQGSEA. V was cut by 4 bases and J by 6 bases, with 12 bases left in between. There are 12 residues in the CDR3. CDR3 bases: TGCAGCGTTGTAGGGGCAGGAGATGGCTACACCTTC. Translating gives CSVVGAGDGYTF.

The rearrangement links TRBV5-4 to TRBJ1-2; 9 bases match TRBD1. Unmatched junction bases numbered 6, after V lost 5 bases and J lost 1 base. This CDR3 has 15 amino acids. CDR1 is SGHNT and CDR2 is YYREEE in the germline V gene (reference sequence). CDR3 sequence: CASSSQGQGNYGYTF. CDR3 bases: TGTGCCAGCAGTTCTCAGGGACAGGGTAACTATGGCTACACCTTC.

The chain is built from TRBV4-1 and TRBJ2-5, with 10 bases that match TRBD1. Germline V CDR1 and CDR2: MGHRA, YSYEKL. Trimming at V came to 1 base and at J to 5 bases, leaving 1 base not matched to a gene. The CDR3 consists of 14 residues. As DNA, the CDR3 is TGCGCCAGCAGCCAAGCGGGACAGGGGGAGACCCAGTACTTC. Translated, it gives CASSQAGQGETQYF.

The V call is TRBV5-1, the J call TRBJ1-6; 11 bases match TRBD1. There are 15 residues in the CDR3. The V and J ends lost 4 bases and 10 bases, in that order; junction bases with no gene match: 7. CDR1 is SGHRS, CDR2 YFSETQ, per germline. CDR3 protein: CASSDGQGAGSPLHF. The CDR3 DNA reads TGCGCCAGCAGCGATGGACAGGGGGCAGGCTCACCCCTCCACTTT.

This chain uses TRBV5-1 with TRBJ1-6; the match to TRBD1 covers 7 bases. In germline, CDR1 is SGHRS, CDR2 YFSETQ. Trimming at V came to 0 bases and at J to 5 bases, leaving 11 bases not matched to a gene. The CDR3 is 18 amino acids. Here the CDR3 DNA reads TGCGCCAGCAGCTTGGAAGGGGGCAGGACAGCAAATAATTCACCCCTCCACTTT. Amino acids: CASSLEGGRTANNSPLHF.

The rearrangement links TRBV9 to TRBJ1-2; D may be TRBD1 (5 bases). Deletions cut 6 bases from V and 8 bases from J, with 20 bases between. Germline-derived CDR1 and CDR2 are SGDLS and YYNGEE. The CDR3 totals 14 residues. CDR3 in DNA: TGTGCCAGCACCGGGGGGACGGGGCTGAACGGCTACACCTTC. Translating gives CASTGGTGLNGYTF.

The chain couples TRBV6-5 to TRBJ2-3; TRBD1 matches 9 bases. The V and J ends lost 1 base and 6 bases, in that order; junction bases with no gene match: 2. The CDR3 has 14 amino acids. The germline V gene encodes CDR1 MNHEY and CDR2 SVGAGI. CDR3 nucleotides: TGTGCCAGCAGTTACTTGACAGGGGGTGATACGCAGTATTTT. This sequence encodes CASSYLTGGDTQYF.

The genes are TRBV28 and TRBJ2-7; D not resolved. The germline CDR1 and CDR2 sequences are MDHEN and SYDVKM. CDR3 length equals 11 residues. The V end was cut by 5 bases, the J end by 4 bases, with 6 bases between. The CDR3: CASSGRYEQYF. CDR3 nucleotide sequence: TGTGCCAGCAGTGGGCGATACGAGCAGTACTTC.

The V gene is TRBV5-1, the J gene TRBJ1-3, with 7 positions matching TRBD1. Germline trimming cut 0 bases from V and 2 bases from J; bases unmatched to any gene: 5. This CDR3 comprises 16 residues. CDR1 is SGHRS and CDR2 is YFSETQ in the germline V gene. CDR3: CASSLETGVTGNTIYF. For the CDR3, the DNA is TGCGCCAGCAGCTTGGAAACAGGGGTTACTGGAAACACCATATATTTT. Based on the CDR3 plus reference TRBV5-1 and TRBJ1-3, the full variable domain is KAGVTQTPRYLIKTRGQQVTLSCSPISGHRSVSWYQQTPGQGLQFLFEYFSETQRNKGNFPGRFSGRQFSNSRSEMNVSTLELGDSALYLCASSLETGVTGNTIYFGEGSWLTVV.

The chain's CDR3 is CASSGRTGPIYEQYF. CDR3 nucleotides: TGTGCCAGCAGCGGACGGACAGGACCTATCTACGAGCAGTACTTC. The rearrangement uses TRBV9 and TRBJ2-7; the match to TRBD1 covers 7 bases. Germline CDR1 is SGDLS and CDR2 is YYNGEE. The CDR3 length is 15 residues. The V and J ends lost 3 bases and 3 bases, in that order; junction bases with no gene match: 9.

CDR3 nucleotides: TGTGCTAGTGGTGTCGGACTAGGGGCGGAGACCCAGTACTTC. Amino acids: CASGVGLGAETQYF. This sequence joins TRBV12-5 and TRBJ2-5; 7 nucleotides match TRBD2. The CDR3 has 14 residues. CDR1 LGHNT and CDR2 FRNRAP come from the germline V gene. The V gene end was trimmed by 5 bases and the J gene end by 5 bases; junction bases not matched to a gene: 8.

The chain recombines TRBV28 with TRBJ2-7; D gene ambiguous. CDR3 length: 14 residues. Deletions cut 3 bases from V and 4 bases from J, with 13 bases between. The germline CDR1 and CDR2 sequences are MDHEN and SYDVKM. The CDR3 is CASSFSRGRYEQYF. The CDR3, as DNA: TGTGCCAGCAGTTTCTCCCGAGGCCGGTACGAGCAGTACTTC.